The 22 T cell receptor beta chains given below trace back to one sample, sequenced in a study of blood T cell repertoires in COVID-19. Sequenced by immunoSEQ multiplex PCR; TCRdb stores in-frame clones only, minus some. This sample carries fewer than 150,000 clones, about 84% of them seen once, and the ten largest clones take roughly 6.5%. Material: peripheral blood. Receptors originate from a human donor in a cohort sampled during active COVID-19.

This clone appeared once. The chain links TRBV11-2 to TRBJ1-1; tentative D call: TRBD1 (5 bases). The V end lost 0 bases, the J end lost 0 bases, and 11 bases lay between the germline ends. Germline V CDR1 and CDR2: SGHAT, FQNNGV. The CDR3 runs 16 residues. The CDR3 nucleotides read TGTGCCAGCAGCTTAGAAGGGGAATCTATGAACACTGAAGCTTTCTTT. Translating it yields CASSLEGESMNTEAFF. Together with reference TRBV11-2 and TRBJ1-1, the CDR3 gives the full variable domain: EAGVAQSPRYKIIEKRQSVAFWCNPISGHATLYWYQQILGQGPKLLIQFQNNGVVDDSQLPKDRFSAERLKGVDSTLKIQPAKLEDSAVYLCASSLEGESMNTEAFFGQGTRLTVV.

This chain links TRBV19 with TRBJ2-1; 9 bases are a match to TRBD1. Germline lookup yields CDR1 LNHDA and CDR2 SQIVND (reference sequence). The CDR3 has 14 residues. V lost 7 bases and J lost 8; bases outside the gene matches: 9. For the CDR3, the DNA is TGTGCCAGTACCCACGGGACAGGGTTCGATGAGCAGTTCTTC. Translation: CASTHGTGFDEQFF.

V gene TRBV28 combines with J gene TRBJ1-2; D uncertain. Germline V gene lookup returns CDR1 MDHEN and CDR2 SYDVKM. V lost 5 bases to trimming and J lost 4 bases, with 17 bases between them. The CDR3 is 15 amino acids. The CDR3 reads CASSAAFGNTYGYTF. CDR3 bases: TGTGCCAGCAGTGCGGCCTTCGGGAATACCTATGGCTACACCTTC.

V gene TRBV7-2 combines with J gene TRBJ2-1; TRBD2 matches 11 bases. V dropped 3 bases and J dropped 6; count of bases not matched to a gene: 4. This CDR3 is built from 15 residues. CDR1 SGHTA and CDR2 FQGNSA come from the germline V gene. The CDR3 reads CASSFFSGGANEQFF. CDR3 coding DNA: TGTGCCAGCAGCTTCTTTAGCGGGGGGGCCAATGAGCAGTTCTTC.

This chain connects TRBV7-2 to TRBJ1-6, with TRBD1 matching 8 bases. CDR1 SGHTA and CDR2 FQGNSA come from the germline V gene. J was trimmed by 10 bases and V by 4 bases; bases with no gene match: 9. The CDR3 is 15 residues long. CDR3 residues: CASSSGQGFESPLHF. The CDR3 DNA sequence: TGTGCCAGCAGCTCCGGACAGGGATTCGAGTCACCCCTCCACTTT.

The gene calls are TRBV7-2 and TRBJ2-3, with 8 nucleotides matching TRBD2. The V gene's germline CDR1 is SGHTA and CDR2 FQGNSA. The J segment lost 2 bases and the V segment lost 2 bases, leaving 9 bases of the junction unmatched. There are 17 residues in the CDR3. In DNA form, the CDR3 reads TGTGCCAGCAGCTTACGTCGTACTAGCGGAAACACAGATACGCAGTATTTT. Its protein product is CASSLRRTSGNTDTQYF.

The V gene is TRBV29-1, the J gene TRBJ2-5; a weak D match, TRBD2 (6 bases). The CDR3 consists of 13 residues. V gave up 7 bases and J gave up 4 bases, with 16 bases separating them. Per germline, CDR1 SQVTM and CDR2 ANQGSEA. In nucleotides, the CDR3 is TGCAGCGCGATGCAAGGGAGGCTAGAGACCCAGTACTTC. The encoded protein is CSAMQGRLETQYF. Full variable domain (rest looked up from reference TRBV29-1 and TRBJ2-5): SAVISQKPSRDICQRGTSLTIQCQVDSQVTMMFWYRQQPGQSLTLIATANQGSEATYESGFVIDKFPISRPNLTFSTLTVSNMSPEDSSIYLCSAMQGRLETQYFGPGTRLLVL.

This clone was seen a single time. V usage is TRBV5-1 and J usage is TRBJ2-7; tentatively, D is TRBD1 (5 bases). Germline V gene lookup returns CDR1 SGHRS and CDR2 YFSETQ. V was shortened by 4 bases and J by 8 bases, with 16 bases between the two germline ends. This CDR3 contains 13 residues. Here the CDR3 reads CASSPTPGLQQYF. In DNA, the CDR3 is TGCGCCAGCAGCCCCACCCCAGGGCTTCAGCAGTACTTC.

V and J are TRBV28 and TRBJ1-1; 8 nucleotides align to TRBD1. Germline assignment: CDR1 MDHEN and CDR2 SYDVKM. V shed 6 bases and J 6 bases; nucleotides not matched to a gene: 9. This CDR3 spans 14 amino acids. The CDR3 loop is CASRPTGGVSEAFF. The CDR3 DNA reads TGTGCCAGCAGACCTACAGGGGGAGTTTCTGAAGCTTTCTTT.

This sequence joins TRBV5-4 and TRBJ2-2; perhaps TRBD2 as D (6 bases). CDR1 is SGHNT, CDR2 YYREEE, per germline (reference sequence). This CDR3 spans 15 amino acids. The ends were cut back, 4 bases at V and 4 bases at J, with 14 bases in the middle. DNA of the CDR3: TGTGCCAGCAGCCCAGGAGGGTACGGCACCGGGGAGCTGTTTTTT. Translating gives CASSPGGYGTGELFF.

The rearrangement links TRBV7-2 to TRBJ2-1; 7 bases line up with TRBD2. V lost 8 bases and J lost 0; bases outside the gene matches: 7. The germline gives CDR1 SGHTA, CDR2 FQGNSA. The CDR3 loop spans 15 amino acids. CDR3 protein: CASGTGGSSYNEQFF. The DNA of the CDR3 is TGTGCCAGCGGGACCGGGGGGAGCTCCTACAATGAGCAGTTCTTC. The whole variable domain, remainder taken from reference TRBV7-2 and TRBJ2-1, is GAGVSQSPSNKVTEKGKDVELRCDPISGHTALYWYRQSLGQGLEFLIYFQGNSAPDKSGLPSDRFSAERTGGSVSTLTIQRTQQEDSAVYLCASGTGGSSYNEQFFGPGTRLTVL.

The genes are TRBV7-2 and TRBJ1-1; 8 bases align to TRBD1. The CDR3 extends over 11 amino acids. Trimming at V came to 3 bases and at J to 10 bases, leaving 1 base not matched to a gene. Germline loops: CDR1 SGHTA, CDR2 FQGNSA. This CDR3 is CASSFGQGAFF. The CDR3 region has the DNA TGTGCCAGCAGCTTCGGACAGGGAGCTTTCTTT.

The rearrangement uses TRBV7-9 and TRBJ1-2; D is ambiguous. Germline values: CDR1 SEHNR, CDR2 FQNEAQ (reference sequence). This CDR3 is 12 amino acids long. The germline V and J ends were trimmed by 3 bases and 2 bases, with 4 bases remaining between them. CDR3 sequence reads: CASSFRNYGYTF. CDR3 nucleotide sequence: TGTGCCAGCAGCTTCAGGAACTATGGCTACACCTTC. Variable domain in full (rest from reference TRBV7-9 and TRBJ1-2): DTGVSQNPRHKITKRGQNVTFRCDPISEHNRLYWYRQTLGQGPEFLTYFQNEAQLEKSRLLSDRFSAERPKGSFSTLEIQRTEQGDSAMYLCASSFRNYGYTFGSGTRLTVV.

The V gene is TRBV18, the J gene TRBJ1-6; 9 bases agree with TRBD1. Germline values: CDR1 KGHSH, CDR2 LQKENI. The CDR3 is 14 residues long. V lost 4 bases and J lost 10; bases outside the gene matches: 5. The CDR3 DNA is TGTGCCAGCTCACTCCGGGACAGGGACTCACCCCTCCACTTT. Encoded protein: CASSLRDRDSPLHF.

The chain joins TRBV6-6 to TRBJ1-3; 10 positions agree with TRBD1. The V and J ends lost 5 bases and 0 bases, in that order; junction bases with no gene match: 4. Germline V gene sequence: CDR1 MNHNY, CDR2 SVGAGI (reference sequence). CDR3 size: 16 residues. The CDR3 is CASSGGDRGSGNTIYF. The CDR3, as DNA: TGTGCCAGCAGTGGCGGGGACAGGGGCTCTGGAAACACCATATATTTT.

The V gene is TRBV5-4, the J gene TRBJ2-1; TRBD2 agrees at 8 bases. CDR3 length: 16 residues. Germline V gene lookup returns CDR1 SGHNT and CDR2 YYREEE (reference sequence). V trimming: 2 bases; J trimming: 1 base; junction bases outside the gene matches: 5. CDR3 loop: CASSFRGGQSYNEQFF. The CDR3 DNA is TGTGCCAGCAGCTTCCGCGGGGGGCAGTCCTACAATGAGCAGTTCTTC.

This clone came up a few times. The V and J genes are TRBV4-3 and TRBJ1-5, with no clear D. CDR3 length: 14 residues. Germline V lookup: CDR1 LGHNA, CDR2 YSLEER. The V end lost 0 bases, the J end lost 6 bases, and 9 bases lay between the germline ends. CDR3 DNA sequence: TGCGCCAGCAGCCAAGATACCCGGGGTCAGCCCCAGCATTTT. Translating gives CASSQDTRGQPQHF.

The rearrangement joins TRBV9 to TRBJ1-2; 9 positions agree with TRBD1. Germline loops: CDR1 SGDLS, CDR2 YYNGEE. The V gene end was trimmed by 6 bases and the J gene end by 6 bases; junction bases not matched to a gene: 6. CDR3 length: 13 residues. CDR3 sequence: CASTRQGVDGYTF. In DNA, the CDR3 is TGTGCCAGCACCCGACAGGGGGTCGATGGCTACACCTTC.

This clone has more than one count but fewer than ten. The chain links TRBV6-2 or TRBV6-3 to TRBJ2-2; 12 positions match TRBD2. Unmatched junction bases numbered 10, after V lost 4 bases and J lost 7 bases. CDR3 length: 17 amino acids. In germline, CDR1 is MNHEY, CDR2 SVGEGT. CDR3 residues: CASSSKSRLAGVGELFF. The CDR3 nucleotides are TGTGCCAGCAGTTCCAAGTCCCGACTAGCGGGGGTCGGGGAGCTGTTTTTT.

The rearrangement joins TRBV5-1 to TRBJ2-3; tentative D call: TRBD2 (5 bases). The CDR3 contains 15 residues. Per germline, CDR1 SGHRS and CDR2 YFSETQ. Trimming left V 0 bases short and J 2 bases short, with 10 bases between. The CDR3 DNA reads TGCGCCAGCAGCTTGGAATCGGGAACCACAGATACGCAGTATTTT. It translates to CASSLESGTTDTQYF.

The chain carries TRBV9 and TRBJ2-2; a possible D gene is TRBD2 (5 bases). From germline, CDR1 is SGDLS and CDR2 YYNGEE. V shed 4 bases and J shed 3 bases, with 13 bases lying between them. The CDR3 has 15 residues. Here the CDR3 reads CASSPVPGDTGELFF. The CDR3 nucleotides read TGTGCCAGCAGCCCTGTGCCCGGGGACACCGGGGAGCTGTTTTTT. Full variable domain (missing parts from reference TRBV9 and TRBJ2-2): DSGVTQTPKHLITATGQRVTLRCSPRSGDLSVYWYQQSLDQGLQFLIQYYNGEERAKGNILERFSAQQFPDLHSELNLSSLELGDSALYFCASSPVPGDTGELFFGEGSRLTVL.

This clone came up a few times. The rearrangement links TRBV4-2 to TRBJ1-1, with D unclear. V was shortened by 6 bases and J by 0 bases, with 8 bases between the two germline ends. The CDR3 has 13 residues. Germline values: CDR1 LGHNA, CDR2 YNFKEQ. CDR3 DNA: TGTGCCAGCAGTCCAGTCTTGAACACTGAAGCTTTCTTT. Its translation is CASSPVLNTEAFF.